These 18 T cell receptor beta chains were sequenced from one sample in a study of vaccination and CD4 T cells after COVID-19. Treatment meaning: roughly 11-day PBMC culture with coronavirus spike peptide pools or control peptides (ViraFEST assay). Their antigens remain unidentified. Cultured CD4+ T cell DNA was sequenced using the Oncomine TCR Beta short-read assay. TCRdb re-derived calls from the PCR reads in MiXCR, one entry per CDR3 protein. This table holds roughly 18,000 distinct CDR3 sequences, approximately 50% found once. The sample comprised CD4+ T cells from blood, cultured in vitro. These receptors came from a human donor who had recovered from COVID-19.

This clonotype was counted only a few times. This chain connects TRBV6-2 or TRBV6-3 to TRBJ1-5; D is unresolved. Trimming stripped 7 bases from V and 4 bases from J, with 8 bases between. Germline CDR1 MNHEY, CDR2 SVGEGT. CDR3 length: 12 residues. The CDR3 loop reads CASNGPNQPQHF. CDR3 sequence (DNA): TGTGCCAGCAATGGACCGAATCAGCCCCAGCATTTT.

The table lists this clonotype with a few counts. The chain carries TRBV6-1 and TRBJ1-1; TRBD1 aligns across 8 bases. CDR3 length: 13 amino acids. The J segment lost 5 bases and the V segment lost 7 bases, leaving 6 bases of the junction unmatched. The germline gives CDR1 MNHNS, CDR2 SASEGT. The CDR3 nucleotides are TGTGCCAGCATTCCAGGGGGCCGAACTGAAGCTTTCTTT. Its protein is CASIPGGRTEAFF.

V is TRBV12-3 or TRBV12-4 and J is TRBJ1-1; TRBD1 matches at 12 bases. The V and J ends lost 6 bases and 5 bases, in that order; junction bases with no gene match: 10. The CDR3 totals 16 residues. CDR3 sequence: CASSPGDRGRGTEAFF. The CDR3, as DNA: TGTGCCAGCAGCCCAGGGGACAGGGGGCGTGGTACTGAAGCTTTCTTT.

The chain links TRBV6-1 to TRBJ2-3; TRBD1 matches 7 bases. The CDR3 runs 15 residues. Unmatched junction bases numbered 7, after V lost 6 bases and J lost 1 base. Per the germline V gene, CDR1 is MNHNS and CDR2 is SASEGT. DNA of the CDR3: TGTGCCAGCAGGGACGTGGGACAGCGCACAGATACGCAGTATTTT. This gives the protein CASRDVGQRTDTQYF.

This chain joins TRBV7-9 and TRBJ2-7; D is uncertain. The germline V and J ends were trimmed by 3 bases and 2 bases, with 8 bases remaining between them. Germline CDR1 SEHNR, CDR2 FQNEAQ (reference sequence). This CDR3 contains 13 residues. CDR3 nucleotides: TGTGCCAGCAGCTTTAGGCAGGCCTACGAGCAGTACTTC. It encodes CASSFRQAYEQYF.

V is TRBV18 and J is TRBJ2-7; D possibly corresponds to TRBD1 (6 bases). Trimming removed 2 bases at V and 3 bases at J, with 11 bases between. Per germline, CDR1 KGHSH and CDR2 LQKENI. The CDR3 length is 14 residues. The CDR3 DNA reads TGTGCCAGCTCACCAAGTCAACAGGGCTACGAGCAGTACTTC. Amino acids: CASSPSQQGYEQYF.

The chain joins TRBV28 to TRBJ1-5, with 10 bases that match TRBD1. Trimming at V came to 3 bases and at J to 7 bases, leaving 6 bases not matched to a gene. The CDR3 runs 15 residues. Germline V gene data show CDR1 as MDHEN and CDR2 as SYDVKM. The CDR3 sequence: CASSFVTGGRQPQHF. The CDR3 DNA reads TGTGCCAGCAGTTTCGTGACAGGGGGCCGACAGCCCCAGCATTTT.

The chain is built from TRBV28 and TRBJ1-2, with 7 nucleotides matching TRBD1. J was trimmed by 5 bases and V by 5 bases; bases with no gene match: 11. The CDR3 is made up of 15 amino acids. Germline V lookup: CDR1 MDHEN, CDR2 SYDVKM. CDR3 sequence (DNA): TGTGCCAGCAGTCCGGGACAGATAATTTCTTATGGCTACACCTTC. This translates into CASSPGQIISYGYTF.

The chain joins TRBV4-3 to TRBJ1-1, with a possible D match to TRBD1 (6 bases). The V end lost 0 bases, the J end lost 4 bases, and 12 bases lay between the germline ends. This CDR3 comprises 15 residues. Germline V lookup: CDR1 LGHNA, CDR2 YSLEER. CDR3 coding DNA: TGCGCCAGCAGCCAAGAGCCGGGGGCTGGCACTGAAGCTTTCTTT. It yields the protein CASSQEPGAGTEAFF.

This clonotype was observed a few times. The CDR3 DNA follows: TGCAGTGCTAGTCAAACCAGTCAGCCCCAGCATTTT. Amino acids: CSASQTSQPQHF. The genes are TRBV20-1 and TRBJ1-5; D is unresolved. The germline V gene has CDR1 DFQATT and CDR2 SNEGSKA (reference sequence). This CDR3 comprises 12 residues. V was pared by 3 bases and J by 6 bases, with 9 bases between.

This clonotype turned up a few times. This sequence joins TRBV30 and TRBJ1-1; D is perhaps TRBD1 (5 bases). V lost 0 bases and J 7 bases, leaving 15 bases between the germline ends. Germline loops: CDR1 GTSNPN, CDR2 SVGIG (reference sequence). The CDR3 has 14 residues. In nucleotides, the CDR3 is TGTGCCTGGAGTGTACAGTCAGCAAGGGGTGAAGCTTTCTTT. The encoded protein is CAWSVQSARGEAFF.

The chain carries TRBV6-1 and TRBJ2-7, with TRBD1 matching over 7 bases. This CDR3 is built from 15 residues. Per germline, CDR1 MNHNS and CDR2 SASEGT. Trimming removed 7 bases from V and 3 bases from J; junction bases left unmatched: 12. DNA of the CDR3: TGTGCCAGCAAGCCCGGACAGGCCCTTAACTACGAGCAGTACTTC. Protein sequence: CASKPGQALNYEQYF.

In this sample, this clonotype turned up a few times. CDR3 sequence (DNA): TGCAGTTCGACAAGGGTCGACTATGGCTACACCTTC. Protein sequence: CSSTRVDYGYTF. The chain has TRBV20-1 and TRBJ1-2; D remains ambiguous. V was pared by 8 bases and J by 3 bases, with 13 bases between. Germline values: CDR1 DFQATT, CDR2 SNEGSKA (reference sequence). There are 12 residues in the CDR3.

The rearrangement joins TRBV6-2 or TRBV6-3 to TRBJ2-3; 11 nucleotides match TRBD2. The CDR3 is 15 amino acids. Germline V gene lookup returns CDR1 MNHEY and CDR2 SVGEGT. V lost 6 bases and J lost 6; bases outside the gene matches: 8. CDR3 amino acids: CASRQTSGGWDTQYF. CDR3 bases: TGTGCCAGCAGACAAACTAGCGGGGGTTGGGATACGCAGTATTTT.

The gene calls are TRBV6-1 and TRBJ1-2, with 7 bases matching TRBD1. The length of the CDR3 is 14 residues. Germline loops: CDR1 MNHNS, CDR2 SASEGT. Trimming took 5 bases from V and 1 from J; bases not matched to a gene: 4. The CDR3 DNA reads as TGTGCCAGCAGTCTTGACAGGGATAACTATGGCTACACCTTC. Its protein is CASSLDRDNYGYTF.

The table lists this clonotype with a few counts. The CDR3 DNA reads TGCAGTGCTAGAGATGGCGGGGGCAATCAGCCCCAGCATTTT. It is translated as CSARDGGGNQPQHF. This chain links TRBV20-1 with TRBJ1-5; D ambiguous. The V and J ends lost 0 bases and 2 bases respectively, with 8 bases between them. Germline CDR1 and CDR2: DFQATT and SNEGSKA (reference sequence). The CDR3 length is 14 residues.

The chain has TRBV6-1 and TRBJ1-6, with a possible D match to TRBD1 (5 bases). Germline CDR1 MNHNS, CDR2 SASEGT. V lost 1 base and J lost 6, with 10 bases in between. The CDR3 runs to 15 residues. The CDR3 spells CASSEVRDGNSPLHF. The CDR3 DNA reads as TGTGCCAGCAGTGAAGTTAGGGACGGTAATTCACCCCTCCACTTT.

CDR3 sequence: CASSYSIRANGYTF. CDR3 coding DNA: TGTGCCAGCAGTTACTCGATCAGGGCAAACGGCTACACCTTC. The chain is built from TRBV6-5 and TRBJ1-2, with a weak D call TRBD1 (5 bases). The CDR3 extends over 14 amino acids. Germline V CDR1 and CDR2: MNHEY, SVGAGI. Trimming pared 0 bases from V and 8 bases from J, leaving 13 bases between.